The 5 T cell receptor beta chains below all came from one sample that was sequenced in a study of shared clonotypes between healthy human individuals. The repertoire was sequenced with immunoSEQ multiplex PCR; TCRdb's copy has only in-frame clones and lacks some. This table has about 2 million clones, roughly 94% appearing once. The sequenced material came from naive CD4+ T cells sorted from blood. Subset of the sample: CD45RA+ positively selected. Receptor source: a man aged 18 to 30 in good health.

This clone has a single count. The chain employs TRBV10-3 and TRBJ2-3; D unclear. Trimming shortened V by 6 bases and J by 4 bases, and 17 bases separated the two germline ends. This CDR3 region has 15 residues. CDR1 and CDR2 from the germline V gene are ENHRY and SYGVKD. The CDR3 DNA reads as TGTGCCATCAGCGATGGGAAGCAAAGGGCAGATACGCAGTATTTT. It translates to CAISDGKQRADTQYF.

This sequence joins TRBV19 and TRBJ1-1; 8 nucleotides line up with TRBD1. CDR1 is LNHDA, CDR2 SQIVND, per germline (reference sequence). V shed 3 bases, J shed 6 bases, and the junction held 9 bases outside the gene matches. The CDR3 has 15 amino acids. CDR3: CASSIGQGAKAEAFF. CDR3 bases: TGTGCCAGTAGTATCGGCCAGGGGGCGAAGGCTGAAGCTTTCTTT.

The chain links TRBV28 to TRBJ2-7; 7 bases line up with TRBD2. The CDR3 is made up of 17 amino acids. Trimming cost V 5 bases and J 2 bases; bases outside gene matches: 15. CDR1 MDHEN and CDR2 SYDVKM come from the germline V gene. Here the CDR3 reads CASSPNGGSVHAYEQYF. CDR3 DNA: TGTGCCAGCAGTCCCAACGGGGGGTCAGTTCATGCCTACGAGCAGTACTTC.

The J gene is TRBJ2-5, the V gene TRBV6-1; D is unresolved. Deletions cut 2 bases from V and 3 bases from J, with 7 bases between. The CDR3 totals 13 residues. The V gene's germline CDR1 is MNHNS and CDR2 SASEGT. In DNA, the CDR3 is TGTGCCAGCAGTGAACTCCCAAAAGAGACCCAGTACTTC. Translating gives CASSELPKETQYF.

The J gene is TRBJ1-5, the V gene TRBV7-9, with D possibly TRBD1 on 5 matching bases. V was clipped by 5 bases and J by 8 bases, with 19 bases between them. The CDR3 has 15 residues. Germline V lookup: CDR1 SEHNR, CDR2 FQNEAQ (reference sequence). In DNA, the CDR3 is TGTGCCAGCAGCCAAGGTCCTAGGGGAGAAAAGCCCCAGCATTTT. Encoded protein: CASSQGPRGEKPQHF.